Listed below are T cell receptor beta chains from one sample, sequenced in a study of T-cell reconstitution after alpha-beta-depleted transplantation in children. TCRdb independently ran MiXCR on the PCR reads; one entry per CDR3 protein. The sample records a few hundred thousand distinct CDR3 sequences, around 17% being singletons. Sequenced material: PBMCs from the stem cell graft donor, taken from the stem cell graft. The receptors derive from a human donor who donated a stem cell graft to a child with acute lymphoblastic leukemia. Each CDR3 is given with its conserved first and last residue. The D gene is left open where the match is weak. Expanded clones are given a class, and other clones once, few, many or no size at all.

abundance,j_gene,v_gene,d_gene,CDR3aa,CDR3nt
few,TRBJ2-7,TRBV6-5,TRBD1,CASGQGVWEQYF,TGTGCCAGCGGACAGGGGGTATGGGAGCAGTACTTC
-,TRBJ2-7,TRBV29-1,-,CSVESDRAYEQYF,TGCAGCGTTGAAAGTGACAGAGCCTACGAGCAGTACTTC
-,TRBJ2-5,TRBV12-3/TRBV12-4,-,CASSRTSRETQYF,TGTGCCAGCAGCAGAACATCAAGAGAGACCCAGTACTTC
-,TRBJ1-1,TRBV25-1,-,CASSWRQNTEAFF,TGTGCCAGCAGCTGGAGGCAGAACACTGAAGCTTTCTTT
-,TRBJ1-4,TRBV9,-,CASSVDFSREKLFF,TGTGCCAGCAGCGTAGACTTCAGTCGGGAAAAACTGTTTTTT
-,TRBJ2-1,TRBV9,-,CASSPHRVHSYNEQFF,TGTGCCAGCAGCCCTCACAGGGTGCACTCCTACAATGAGCAGTTCTTC
few,TRBJ2-1,TRBV7-9,TRBD2,CASSATPGLAGGGYNEQFF,TGTGCCAGCAGCGCAACGCCGGGACTAGCGGGAGGGGGCTACAATGAGCAGTTCTTC
-,TRBJ2-3,TRBV10-1,TRBD2,CASSEPTSGIPTQYF,TGCGCCAGCAGTGAGCCGACTAGCGGGATTCCTACGCAGTATTTT
-,TRBJ2-2,TRBV29-1,TRBD1,CSVETGENTGELFF,TGCAGCGTAGAAACAGGGGAGAACACCGGGGAGCTGTTTTTT
-,TRBJ1-6,TRBV4-1,TRBD1,CASSQDPTGINSPLHF,TGCGCCAGCAGCCAAGACCCGACAGGGATCAATTCACCCCTCCACTTT
many,TRBJ2-1,TRBV5-1,TRBD2,CASSSRLGTSGINNEQFF,TGCGCCAGCAGCTCCCGCCTAGGGACTAGCGGAATAAACAATGAGCAGTTCTTC
few,TRBJ2-2,TRBV4-2,-,CASSQVAEGPGELFF,TGTGCCAGCAGCCAAGTGGCCGAGGGGCCCGGGGAGCTGTTTTTT
-,TRBJ1-1,TRBV5-6,TRBD1,CASSPGTGKFLTEAFF,TGTGCCAGCAGCCCGGGGACAGGGAAGTTCCTCACTGAAGCTTTCTTT
-,TRBJ2-1,TRBV7-9,TRBD2,CASSLLGTSVTNEQFF,TGTGCCAGCAGCTTATTAGGGACTAGCGTTACAAATGAGCAGTTCTTC
-,TRBJ2-7,TRBV12-3/TRBV12-4,TRBD1,CASRSGGFGYEQYF,TGTGCCAGCAGGTCAGGGGGATTTGGCTACGAGCAGTACTTC
-,TRBJ2-3,TRBV20-1,-,CSARDDKRPTDTQYF,TGCAGTGCTAGAGATGACAAGCGCCCCACAGATACGCAGTATTTT
-,TRBJ2-6,TRBV4-2,-,CASSQDPTGTAGANVLTF,TGTGCCAGCAGCCAAGACCCGACCGGGACTGCTGGGGCCAACGTCCTGACTTTC
once,TRBJ2-5,TRBV15,TRBD2,CATSSYLKAGGRGETQYF,TGTGCCACCAGCAGCTATTTGAAAGCGGGAGGAAGAGGAGAGACCCAGTACTTC
-,TRBJ2-2,TRBV27,TRBD1,CASSPQGGVAGELFF,TGTGCCAGCAGTCCACAGGGGGGAGTCGCCGGGGAGCTGTTTTTT
few,TRBJ2-3,TRBV7-2,TRBD2,CASSLPGLAGGWGEHRSTDTQYF,TGTGCCAGCAGCTTACCTGGACTAGCGGGAGGATGGGGGGAGCACAGGAGCACAGATACGCAGTATTTT
-,TRBJ1-5,TRBV5-6,-,CASSLGIYSNQPQHF,TGTGCCAGCAGCTTGGGCATTTATAGCAATCAGCCCCAGCATTTT
few,TRBJ2-7,TRBV13,-,CASSWSYEQYF,TGTGCCAGCAGCTGGTCCTACGAGCAGTACTTC
-,TRBJ2-7,TRBV6-5,-,CASSYGAGRSYEQYF,TGTGCCAGCAGTTACGGGGCAGGGAGGTCCTACGAGCAGTACTTC
few,TRBJ2-7,TRBV11-2,-,CASSLVDYSYEQYF,TGTGCCAGCAGCTTAGTTGACTATTCCTACGAGCAGTACTTC
-,TRBJ1-1,TRBV15,TRBD1,CATSTSRDRVPEAFF,TGTGCCACCAGCACCTCCCGGGACAGGGTTCCTGAAGCTTTCTTT
-,TRBJ1-3,TRBV25-1,-,CASRTRQGTHTISGNTIYF,TGTGCCAGCAGAACGAGGCAGGGGACCCATACTATCTCTGGAAACACCATATATTTT
few,TRBJ1-1,TRBV2,-,CASIQGHTEAFF,TGTGCCAGCATACAGGGACACACTGAAGCTTTCTTT
many,TRBJ1-1,TRBV7-9,-,CASRTGGIVAEAFF,TGTGCCAGCAGGACCGGGGGGATTGTCGCTGAAGCTTTCTTT
many,TRBJ1-5,TRBV10-3,-,CAISEAGFDQPQHF,TGTGCCATCAGTGAAGCCGGGTTTGATCAGCCCCAGCATTTT
-,TRBJ2-7,TRBV9,TRBD2,CASSLGTSLEQYF,TGTGCCAGCAGCCTGGGGACTAGCCTGGAGCAGTACTTC
few,TRBJ1-1,TRBV5-1,-,CASSGTGTPGWTEAFF,TGCGCCAGCAGCGGAACCGGGACACCGGGCTGGACTGAAGCTTTCTTT
few,TRBJ2-2,TRBV24-1,-,CATSDSFRLSAGELFF,TGTGCCACCAGTGATTCTTTTCGGTTGTCTGCCGGGGAGCTGTTTTTT
few,TRBJ2-5,TRBV25-1,-,CASSELKETQYF,TGTGCCAGCAGTGAGTTGAAGGAGACCCAGTACTTC
few,TRBJ2-3,TRBV5-1,-,CASSWGTSDTQYF,TGCGCCAGCAGCTGGGGGACTTCAGATACGCAGTATTTT
-,TRBJ2-3,TRBV20-1,-,CSARDLGQSLRTDTQYF,TGCAGTGCTAGAGATTTAGGACAGTCGCTACGCACAGATACGCAGTATTTT
-,TRBJ2-1,TRBV12-3/TRBV12-4,TRBD1,CASSVAGTGLNYNEQFF,TGTGCCAGCAGTGTAGCCGGGACAGGGCTTAACTACAATGAGCAGTTCTTC
few,TRBJ2-3,TRBV5-1,TRBD1,CASSIQGQGAADTQYF,TGCGCCAGCAGCATACAAGGACAGGGGGCGGCAGATACGCAGTATTTT